This T cell receptor (beta chain) derives from a study of cytomegalovirus exposure and HLA in healthy donors. Points on this clone: Its antigen is as yet unknown.

The V end lost 1 base, the J end lost 5 bases, and 9 bases lay between the germline ends. Germline loops: CDR1 SGHAT, CDR2 FQNNGV. This CDR3 comprises 14 residues. PCR employed 60 Vbeta and 13 Jbeta primers. The repertoire was sequenced with immunoSEQ multiplex PCR; TCRdb's copy has only in-frame clones and lacks some. Seen here are some 170,000 clones, about 81% observed once, and the top ten hold about 2.2%. General study findings and limits: An analysis that was carried out later associated some 17,000 TCR beta sequences with HLA alleles at 0.05 false discovery rate. The study recorded more than 150 TCR beta chains that were cytomegalovirus-associated. TCR beta sequences reportedly predicted most subjects' HLA-A and HLA-B alleles accurately.

Material: PBMCs. This rearrangement joins TRBV11-2 to TRBJ2-1; a possible D gene is TRBD2 (7 bases). The receptor comes from a woman in her 30s in good health and CMV-seronegative. The CDR3 DNA is TGTGCCAGCAGCTTAGCGGGGGGCAACAATGAGCAGTTCTTC. This gives the protein CASSLAGGNNEQFF.